Sequencing of this T cell receptor (beta chain) was carried out in a study of cytomegalovirus exposure and HLA in healthy donors. This clone was counted once. Its antigen is not identified. Study findings and constraints: Specific recognition of CMV antigens was confirmed in vitro for a few chains (all CMV-associated).

The PCR had 60 Vbeta and 13 Jbeta primers. TCRdb keeps only in-frame clones here, not all; method: immunoSEQ multiplex PCR. The table includes 81,000 or so clones, less than 75% detected once. Trimming stripped 3 bases from V and 1 base from J, with 6 bases between. The CDR3 sequence is 13 residues long. CDR1 is LNHDA and CDR2 is SQIVND in the germline V gene (reference sequence). This receptor was obtained from a woman aged 25 to 39 in good health and CMV-seropositive. The chain has TRBV19 and TRBJ1-1; D not certain. The sample was PBMCs. The CDR3 DNA reads TGTGCCAGTAGTATGAGACAGAACACTGAAGCTTTCTTT. It specifies CASSMRQNTEAFF.